This TCR beta chain was captured in a study of brain metastases from non-small cell lung cancer. Generated by immunoSEQ multiplex PCR, the TCRdb table keeps only in-frame clones and is missing some. This sample has 1,500 or so clones, with approximately 80% found just once. V lost 0 bases and J lost 7, with 15 bases in between. The V gene's germline CDR1 is MNHEY and CDR2 SMNVEV (reference sequence). This CDR3 contains 16 residues. The genes are TRBV27 and TRBJ2-2; D tentatively reads TRBD1 or TRBD2 (7 bases each). The TCR comes from a donor aged 40 or over with non-small cell lung cancer. The material sequenced was tumor-adjacent normal tissue. The CDR3 nucleotides are TGTGCCAGCAGTTTATCTGGGAGGGGGCAGGACGGGGAGCTGTTTTTT. The encoded protein is CASSLSGRGQDGELFF.